What follows are 23 T cell receptor beta chains derived from one specimen sequenced in a study of Ad26.COV2.S vaccination and SARS-CoV-2 variants. Treatment indicated: roughly 19 received Ad26.COV2.S at low or high dose, single or two shots; several received placebo; per-sample allocation not given. The samples were gathered on day 63 after the first injection of vaccine or placebo. Using immunoSEQ multiplex PCR, the repertoire was profiled, and TCRdb retains in-frame clones only, with some absent. The table shows more than 300,000 clones, with 70% to 90% occurring only once. The sample consisted of peripheral blood, taken in a trial of Ad26.COV2.S vaccine versus placebo. These receptors all come from a person aged 18 to 59 who received the Ad26.COV2.S COVID-19 vaccine or a placebo.

This chain joins TRBV7-9 and TRBJ2-3; D not certain. The germline V and J ends were trimmed by 5 bases and 1 base, with 16 bases remaining between them. There are 16 residues in the CDR3. The germline CDR1 and CDR2 sequences are SEHNR and FQNEAQ (reference sequence). The CDR3 DNA follows: TGTGCCAGCAGCCCCCAAGGGCAGGTCGGCACAGATACGCAGTATTTT. As protein: CASSPQGQVGTDTQYF.

This chain connects TRBV30 to TRBJ1-1; D uncertain. Germline CDR1 is GTSNPN and CDR2 is SVGIG (reference sequence). The V and J ends lost 2 bases and 2 bases respectively, with 9 bases between them. There are 13 residues in the CDR3. For the CDR3, the DNA is TGTGCCTGGAGTCAGAATCTCAACACTGAAGCTTTCTTT. It translates to CAWSQNLNTEAFF. Based on the CDR3 plus reference TRBV30 and TRBJ1-1, the full variable domain is SQTIHQWPATLVQPVGSPLSLECTVEGTSNPNLYWYRQAAGRGLQLLFYSVGIGQISSEVPQNLSASRPQDRQFILSSKKLLLSDSGFYLCAWSQNLNTEAFFGQGTRLTVV.

The chain employs TRBV27 and TRBJ2-7; D gene unclear. The CDR3 consists of 15 residues. Germline V gene lookup returns CDR1 MNHEY and CDR2 SMNVEV (reference sequence). Trimming pared 5 bases from V and 0 bases from J, leaving 14 bases between. CDR3 loop: CASSSLDRYSYEQYF. The CDR3 nucleotides are TGTGCCAGCAGTAGTCTCGACCGCTACTCCTACGAGCAGTACTTC.

The chain employs TRBV7-6 and TRBJ2-1; either TRBD1 or TRBD2 may supply D (5 bases each). Trimming cost V 5 bases and J 6 bases, with 17 bases left between them. Per the germline V gene, CDR1 is SGHVS and CDR2 is FNYEAQ. CDR3 length: 15 amino acids. CDR3 in DNA: TGTGCCAGCAGCCCGGGGCTCAGGGCGGGCAATGAGCAGTTCTTC. Protein: CASSPGLRAGNEQFF.

The chain uses TRBV2 and TRBJ2-2; D uncertain. The germline CDR1 and CDR2 sequences are SNHLY and FYNNEI. Trimming left V 7 bases short and J 4 bases short, with 10 bases between. The CDR3 consists of 13 residues. The CDR3 nucleotides are TGTGCCAGCACTCCCCGCCCCACCGGGGAGCTGTTTTTT. This codes for CASTPRPTGELFF.

This clone was seen a few times. The V and J genes are TRBV13 and TRBJ2-2, with TRBD1 matching 7 bases. This CDR3 has 17 residues. The V gene's germline CDR1 is PRHDT and CDR2 FYEKMQ (reference sequence). The trim removed 4 bases at V and 3 bases at J, leaving 11 bases unmatched. In DNA, the CDR3 is TGTGCCAGCAGCTATACTCGACAGGGAATGGACACCGGGGAGCTGTTTTTT. It encodes CASSYTRQGMDTGELFF.

V gene TRBV3-1 (or the pseudogene TRBV3-2) combines with J gene TRBJ1-5; D is unclear. Looked up from germline, CDR1 is LGHDT and CDR2 is YNNKEL (reference sequence). The CDR3 covers 13 residues. The germline V and J ends were trimmed by 4 bases and 7 bases, with 11 bases remaining between them. DNA for the CDR3: TGTGCCAGCAGCCTAGTTGGTGGGCAGCCCCAGCATTTT. It is translated as CASSLVGGQPQHF.

The chain carries TRBV4-3 and TRBJ1-1, with D possibly being TRBD1 (6 bases). Germline V gene sequence: CDR1 LGHNA, CDR2 YSLEER. The CDR3 spans 14 residues. Trimming stripped 0 bases from V and 8 bases from J, with 13 bases between. The chain's CDR3 is CASSQERGRAEAFF. The DNA for the CDR3 is TGCGCCAGCAGCCAAGAGCGGGGGCGGGCGGAAGCTTTCTTT.

The chain employs TRBV5-1 and TRBJ2-3; TRBD2 agrees at 12 bases. The CDR3 is 18 amino acids. Germline V gene data show CDR1 as SGHRS and CDR2 as YFSETQ. The trim removed 1 base at V and 2 bases at J, leaving 8 bases unmatched. CDR3 protein: CASSLSLAGGPATDTQYF. The DNA for the CDR3 is TGCGCCAGCAGCTTGTCGCTAGCGGGGGGGCCTGCCACAGATACGCAGTATTTT.

The chain carries TRBV10-3 and TRBJ1-3; D is ambiguous. V lost 10 bases and J 0 bases, leaving 13 bases between the germline ends. CDR1 is ENHRY and CDR2 is SYGVKD in the germline V gene. The CDR3 is 14 amino acids. The CDR3, as DNA: TGTGCCACACAACCGGACCTCTCTGGAAACACCATATATTTT. As protein: CATQPDLSGNTIYF.

This sequence joins TRBV5-1 and TRBJ1-1; 7 bases align to TRBD1. After removal of 6 bases from V and 1 base from J, the junction contained 12 bases not matched to a gene. The CDR3 is made up of 16 amino acids. The germline CDR1 and CDR2 sequences are SGHRS and YFSETQ. Written as DNA, the CDR3 is TGCGCCAGCAATCCCCGCCAGGGACAGCCGAACACTGAAGCTTTCTTT. Protein sequence: CASNPRQGQPNTEAFF.

The chain uses TRBV9 and TRBJ1-4; D remains unclear. This CDR3 region has 14 residues. V shed 0 bases and J shed 6 bases, with 9 bases lying between them. Looked up from germline, CDR1 is SGDLS and CDR2 is YYNGEE. The CDR3 DNA reads as TGTGCCAGCAGCGTAGGTACTTGGGATGAAAAACTGTTTTTT. It is translated as CASSVGTWDEKLFF. The variable domain in full, with the rest retrieved from reference TRBV9 and TRBJ1-4, is DSGVTQTPKHLITATGQRVTLRCSPRSGDLSVYWYQQSLDQGLQFLIQYYNGEERAKGNILERFSAQQFPDLHSELNLSSLELGDSALYFCASSVGTWDEKLFFGSGTQLSVL.

This chain connects TRBV9 to TRBJ2-2, with TRBD2 identical over 7 bases. The ends lost 5 bases at V and 1 base at J; junction bases unmatched: 8. CDR1 SGDLS and CDR2 YYNGEE come from the germline V gene. This CDR3 has 16 amino acids. In DNA form, the CDR3 reads TGTGCCAGCAGTCCTTCGGCTAGCGGGAACACCGGGGAGCTGTTTTTT. It encodes CASSPSASGNTGELFF.

The rearrangement uses TRBV11-1 and TRBJ2-1, with 9 bases identical to TRBD2. Per the germline V gene, CDR1 is SGHAT and CDR2 is FQDESV (reference sequence). V lost 5 bases and J lost 2; bases outside the gene matches: 7. The CDR3 has 16 amino acids. The CDR3 loop reads CASSTRLAVTYNEQFF. The CDR3, as DNA: TGTGCCAGCAGCACACGACTAGCGGTAACCTACAATGAGCAGTTCTTC.

The V and J genes are TRBV6-2 or TRBV6-3 and TRBJ1-2; 11 nucleotides align to TRBD1. The trim removed 5 bases at V and 4 bases at J, leaving 6 bases unmatched. Germline V gene data show CDR1 as MNHEY and CDR2 as SVGEGT. The CDR3 consists of 15 residues. The CDR3 bases are TGTGCCAGCAGTACGTGGACAGGGGGCGTCTATGGCTACACCTTC. Amino acids: CASSTWTGGVYGYTF.

Worth noting for this clone: Other DNA sequences in the sample encode the same CDR3. V usage is TRBV7-2 and J usage is TRBJ1-2; weak D call: TRBD1 (6 bases). This CDR3 spans 14 amino acids. From germline, CDR1 is SGHTA and CDR2 FQGNSA. Trimming left V 1 base short and J 3 bases short, with 9 bases between. CDR3: CASSLGQGHYGYTF. As DNA, the CDR3 is TGTGCCAGCAGCTTAGGTCAGGGGCACTATGGCTACACCTTC.

The chain is built from TRBV4-1 and TRBJ1-4; 7 nucleotides line up with TRBD1. Germline-derived CDR1 and CDR2 are MGHRA and YSYEKL. V lost 4 bases, J lost 10 bases, and 6 bases stayed unmatched. The CDR3 is 13 residues long. Here the CDR3 reads CASSLGQEGKLFF. The CDR3 DNA follows: TGCGCCAGCAGCCTTGGACAGGAGGGAAAACTGTTTTTT.

This chain uses TRBV5-1 with TRBJ2-5, with 7 bases aligning to TRBD1. This CDR3 spans 14 amino acids. CDR1 is SGHRS and CDR2 is YFSETQ in the germline V gene. The V and J ends lost 7 bases and 2 bases, in that order; junction bases with no gene match: 8. The CDR3: CASGRGNSQETQYF. DNA of the CDR3: TGCGCCAGCGGCAGGGGGAACTCGCAAGAGACCCAGTACTTC.

The chain carries TRBV2 and TRBJ1-2; D is unresolved. V lost 6 bases and J lost 4, with 12 bases in between. CDR1 and CDR2 from the germline V gene are SNHLY and FYNNEI. CDR3 length: 13 residues. CDR3 amino acids: CASSPSRAYGYTF. In nucleotides, the CDR3 is TGTGCCAGCAGCCCCTCGCGAGCCTATGGCTACACCTTC.

This rearrangement joins TRBV7-2 to TRBJ1-2, with D uncertain. Between the trimmed V and J ends, which lost 4 bases and 7 bases, there was a span of 22 bases. The length of the CDR3 is 16 residues. Germline V gene data show CDR1 as SGHTA and CDR2 as FQGNSA. The CDR3 here is CASSYTMGRPDVGYTF. In DNA, the CDR3 is TGTGCCAGCAGCTATACTATGGGCAGGCCCGACGTTGGCTACACCTTC.

The J gene is TRBJ2-7, the V gene TRBV5-6; maybe TRBD2 (6 bases). V gave up 7 bases and J gave up 10 bases, with 18 bases separating them. Germline CDR1 is SGHDT and CDR2 is YYEEEE. CDR3 length equals 12 residues. The CDR3 DNA follows: TGTGCCAGCGCTGGGGGGAAGGGTCCACAGTACTTC. It translates to CASAGGKGPQYF.

The chain has TRBV11-2 and TRBJ1-2; D is possibly TRBD1 (5 bases). The germline V and J ends were trimmed by 0 bases and 8 bases, with 13 bases remaining between them. The length of the CDR3 is 14 residues. Germline V lookup: CDR1 SGHAT, CDR2 FQNNGV. DNA of the CDR3: TGTGCCAGCAGCTTAGATGGGAGGGGTGAGGGCTACACCTTC. Translation gives CASSLDGRGEGYTF. The complete variable domain, with remaining parts taken from reference TRBV11-2 and TRBJ1-2, reads EAGVAQSPRYKIIEKRQSVAFWCNPISGHATLYWYQQILGQGPKLLIQFQNNGVVDDSQLPKDRFSAERLKGVDSTLKIQPAKLEDSAVYLCASSLDGRGEGYTFGSGTRLTVV.

V is TRBV30 and J is TRBJ2-5; 7 nucleotides agree with TRBD1. Germline V gives CDR1 GTSNPN, CDR2 SVGIG (reference sequence). The CDR3 length is 15 residues. Losses at the gene ends were 4 bases for V and 3 bases for J; bases not matched to a gene: 11. CDR3 residues: CAWKEGTANKETQYF. The CDR3 DNA is TGTGCCTGGAAGGAAGGGACAGCGAATAAAGAGACCCAGTACTTC.